This T cell receptor (beta chain) came from a study of blood T cell repertoires in COVID-19. This CDR3 has 15 residues. The V gene lost 6 bases and the J gene lost 4 bases, with 13 bases spanning the gap. Germline CDR1 reads MDHEN; CDR2 reads SYDVKM. The method was immunoSEQ multiplex PCR; TCRdb's version includes in-frame clones alone and lacks a portion of them. The sample comprises fewer than 250,000 clones, more than 80% of which are singletons, and approximately 8.2% rests with the top ten. The chain links TRBV28 to TRBJ1-6; D unresolved. The sample comprised PBMCs or T cells enriched from blood (not recorded which). This TCR came from a young woman who had recovered from COVID-19. The CDR3 loop reads CASSTASGYNSPLHF. The CDR3 region has the DNA TGTGCCAGCAGCACCGCCTCAGGTTATAATTCACCCCTCCACTTT.